The T cell receptor (beta chain) described here comes from a study of blood T cell repertoires in COVID-19. In the study's own analysis: Estimated nucleated cell counts came from reference gene primer amplification. The data were produced by immunoSEQ multiplex PCR, yet TCRdb's version contains in-frame clones alone and is incomplete. V and J calls and clone size are as listed in that table; D and trimming were resolved from the DNA. The sample lists about 160,000 clones, roughly 85% occurring once. With 2 bases clipped from V and 4 bases from J, the junction kept 6 bases outside the gene matches. Germline V gives CDR1 MNHNS, CDR2 SASEGT. There are 15 residues in the CDR3.

Sequenced input: PBMCs or T cells enriched from blood (not recorded which). The sequence derives from a man between 60 and 70 years old who had recovered from COVID-19. The chain couples TRBV6-1 to TRBJ1-2; 8 bases fit TRBD1. In DNA, the CDR3 is TGTGCCAGCAGTGAATCCGACAGGGGACTCTATGGCTACACCTTC. It translates to CASSESDRGLYGYTF.